This T cell receptor beta chain was recorded in a study of blood T cell repertoires in COVID-19. The assay was immunoSEQ multiplex PCR, and TCRdb's table has in-frame clones only and misses some. The data hold hundreds of thousands of clones, with approximately 89% observed a single time. The receptor comes from a woman aged 45-60 years who had been exposed to COVID-19. The source material was PBMCs or T cells enriched from blood (not recorded which).

The CDR3 reads CASSLGGQGEETQYF. The CDR3 coding sequence is TGTGCCAGCAGCTTGGGGGGACAGGGGGAAGAGACCCAGTACTTC. The chain recombines TRBV5-4 with TRBJ2-5; 11 bases fit TRBD1. This CDR3 is built from 15 residues. V lost 0 bases and J lost 3; bases outside the gene matches: 1. CDR1 and CDR2 (germline): SGHNT, YYREEE (reference sequence).